This T cell receptor beta chain was identified in a study of cytomegalovirus exposure and HLA in healthy donors. About the research overall: Clustering assigned 81% of the roughly 400 genotyped donors to the Caucasian-associated ancestry cluster.

The germline V and J ends were trimmed by 5 bases and 1 base, with 21 bases remaining between them. The CDR3 has 17 amino acids. Germline CDR1 SGHKS, CDR2 YYEKEE (reference sequence). Study-wide results and caveats: Listed as cytomegalovirus-associated were over 150 TCR beta chains. Three CMV-associated chains proved CMV antigen-specific in vitro. Later analysis identified a missense DCLRE1C variant that was linked to TCR beta V- and J-gene trimming.

As to this clone: The antigen is undetermined.

PCR amplification relied on 60 Vbeta primers (plus 13 Jbeta primers). Repertoires were generated with immunoSEQ multiplex PCR, while TCRdb's copy carries only in-frame clones and drops some. Altogether some 190,000 clones are present, more than 85% being singletons, with the ten largest covering roughly 1.8%. The rearrangement uses TRBV5-5 and TRBJ1-2; D is possibly TRBD1 (6 bases). The sequence was collected from a woman between 18 and 29 years old in good health and CMV-seronegative. Material for sequencing was PBMCs. The CDR3 sequence is CASREEGGGDNNYGYTF. The CDR3 DNA reads as TGTGCCAGCAGGGAGGAGGGGGGGGGCGATAATAACTATGGCTACACCTTC. Filled out from reference TRBV5-5 and TRBJ1-2, the complete variable domain reads DAGVTQSPTHLIKTRGQQVTLRCSPISGHKSVSWYQQVLGQGPQFIFQYYEKEERGRGNFPDRFSARQFPNYSSELNVNALLLGDSALYLCASREEGGGDNNYGYTFGSGTRLTVV.